This entry concerns a single T cell receptor beta chain. This sample is drawn from a study of shared clonotypes between healthy human individuals. Here immunoSEQ multiplex PCR was the method, and the copy in TCRdb shows in-frame clones only, minus some. The profile covers about 2.3 million clones, with 80% to 95% appearing a single time and 0.3% to 0.4% taken by the ten largest. V lost 3 bases and J 0 bases, leaving 15 bases between the germline ends. Germline V lookup: CDR1 MGHRA, CDR2 YSYEKL. The length of the CDR3 is 17 residues. Specimen: naive CD4+ T cells from PBMCs. Subset of the sample: CD45RA+ positively selected. J is TRBJ2-4 and V is TRBV4-1; TRBD2 might be the D (6 bases). This TCR came from a man aged 18 to 35 in good health. Some clones in this sample may be carry-over from other donors' samples. This CDR3 is CASSHGRDSLAKNIQYF. Here the CDR3 DNA reads TGCGCCAGCAGCCATGGCCGGGACTCATTAGCCAAAAACATTCAGTACTTC.